This T cell receptor beta chain was captured in a study of blood T cell repertoires in COVID-19. Study details: Spain, Italy and the United States supplied samples that represented acute and convalescent COVID-19. PBMCs, B-cell-depleted T cells, or T cells provided the cDNA or gDNA that made up the material.

Original processing notes: Estimated nucleated cell counts came from reference gene primer amplification. Some clones are missing from TCRdb's copy, which holds only in-frame ones; the method was immunoSEQ multiplex PCR. The V and J calls and clone size were taken over from that table, and D and trimming were inferred from the DNA. The profile shows around 60,000 clones, over 75% of them singletons. The V and J ends lost 2 bases and 6 bases respectively, with 7 bases between them. CDR1 MGHDK and CDR2 SYGVNS come from the germline V gene. The CDR3 covers 12 residues. The chain is built from TRBV25-1 and TRBJ1-1; no reliable D call. The origin of this receptor is a woman aged 55-75 years with active COVID-19. Sequencing was carried out using peripheral blood. As DNA, the CDR3 is TGTGCCAGCAGTGAACCGCCGGCTGAAGCTTTCTTT. Encoded protein: CASSEPPAEAFF.